Shown below are 7 T cell receptor beta chains from a single sample sequenced in a study of blood T cell repertoires in COVID-19. Measured with immunoSEQ multiplex PCR; TCRdb has only the in-frame clones, and not every one. The repertoire holds over 60,000 clones, about 87% seen once, with approximately 0.99% in the top ten. Sequencing used peripheral blood. The receptor source for this set is a man in his 70s with acute or convalescent COVID-19.

The gene calls are TRBV9 and TRBJ1-1, with TRBD1 as a possible D gene (6 bases). The CDR3 runs to 15 residues. The V and J ends lost 1 base and 8 bases respectively, with 18 bases between them. Germline V gene lookup returns CDR1 SGDLS and CDR2 YYNGEE. CDR3 bases: TGTGCCAGCAGCGTAAGCCAGAACCAAGGGGGAGAAGCTTTCTTT. Protein product: CASSVSQNQGGEAFF.

V and J are TRBV3-1 (or the pseudogene TRBV3-2) and TRBJ2-5; 10 bases fit TRBD2. The CDR3 loop spans 15 amino acids. Germline CDR1 is LGHDT and CDR2 is YNNKEL (reference sequence). Trimming took 8 bases from V and 5 from J; bases not matched to a gene: 11. The CDR3 protein is CASQDPSGGKETQYF. The DNA of the CDR3 is TGTGCCAGCCAAGACCCTAGCGGGGGCAAGGAGACCCAGTACTTC.

The chain joins TRBV7-9 to TRBJ2-1; 10 nucleotides agree with TRBD2. V was clipped by 1 base and J by 4 bases; unmatched bases: 4. CDR1 is SEHNR and CDR2 is FQNEAQ in the germline V gene (reference sequence). The CDR3 length is 16 residues. CDR3 DNA: TGTGCCAGCAGCTTAGGTAGCGGGAGGATATACAATGAGCAGTTCTTC. Translated: CASSLGSGRIYNEQFF.

The rearrangement links TRBV27 to TRBJ1-2; D is unclear. V dropped 3 bases and J dropped 0 bases, with 8 bases sitting between them. The germline gives CDR1 MNHEY, CDR2 SMNVEV (reference sequence). CDR3 length: 14 amino acids. The CDR3 coding sequence is TGTGCCAGCAGTTTCTTCGGGACTAACTATGGCTACACCTTC. Its protein product is CASSFFGTNYGYTF.

The V call is TRBV5-1, the J call TRBJ2-3, with no clear D. Trimming removed 2 bases at V and 4 bases at J, with 14 bases between. The germline gives CDR1 SGHRS, CDR2 YFSETQ. The CDR3 consists of 15 residues. CDR3 in DNA: TGCGCCAGCAGCTTCGACTTAGCTGAGGCAGATACGCAGTATTTT. Encoded protein: CASSFDLAEADTQYF. The full variable domain, rest sourced from reference TRBV5-1 and TRBJ2-3, is KAGVTQTPRYLIKTRGQQVTLSCSPISGHRSVSWYQQTPGQGLQFLFEYFSETQRNKGNFPGRFSGRQFSNSRSEMNVSTLELGDSALYLCASSFDLAEADTQYFGPGTRLTVL.

The CDR3 DNA reads TGTGCCAGCTCAAGACAGGACAGCTCCTACAATGAGCAGTTCTTC. This sequence encodes CASSRQDSSYNEQFF. The chain carries TRBV18 and TRBJ2-1, with D perhaps TRBD1 (6 bases). V was trimmed by 5 bases and J by 0 bases, leaving 11 bases between them. This CDR3 has 15 residues. Germline V lookup: CDR1 KGHSH, CDR2 LQKENI.

The chain couples TRBV2 to TRBJ1-4; a weak D match, TRBD1 (6 bases). The CDR3 has 15 residues. V was shortened by 4 bases and J by 6 bases, with 15 bases between the two germline ends. The V gene's germline CDR1 is SNHLY and CDR2 FYNNEI. CDR3 nucleotide sequence: TGTGCCAGCAGTGTCGGACAGCTCAATCATGAAAAACTGTTTTTT. It is translated as CASSVGQLNHEKLFF.